The source of this T cell receptor (beta chain) is a study of CXCR3-negative and CXCR3-positive naive CD8 T cells. TRB cDNA libraries were made by UMI-labeled 5' RACE. Following a re-call of the 5' RACE reads, TCRdb has one entry per CDR3 protein and lacks DNA. This listing includes approximately 47,000 distinct CDR3 sequences. The CDR3 is 12 amino acids. Germline values: CDR1 SGHVS, CDR2 FNYEAQ. Sequencing was carried out using naive CXCR3- CD8+ T cells from blood. As to subset: CD45RO-CCR7+CD27+CD95- naive CD8+ T cells lacking CXCR3 (TNR3-). The source of this sequence is a human donor in good health. Some clones in this sample may be carry-over from other donors' samples. The J gene is TRBJ2-5, the V gene TRBV7-6; TCRdb names TRBD2, which stays unverified in the absence of DNA. The CDR3 here is CASSPEGNLQYF.